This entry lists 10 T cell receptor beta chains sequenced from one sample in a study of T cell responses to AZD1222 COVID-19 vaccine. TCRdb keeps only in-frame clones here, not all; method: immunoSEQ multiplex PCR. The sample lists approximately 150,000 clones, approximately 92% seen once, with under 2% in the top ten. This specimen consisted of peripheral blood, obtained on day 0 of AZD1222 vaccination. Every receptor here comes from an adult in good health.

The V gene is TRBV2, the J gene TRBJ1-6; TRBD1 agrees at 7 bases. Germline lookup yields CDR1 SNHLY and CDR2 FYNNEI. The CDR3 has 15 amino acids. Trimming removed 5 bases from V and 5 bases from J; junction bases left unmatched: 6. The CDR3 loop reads CASSRGTANNSPLHF. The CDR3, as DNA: TGTGCCAGCAGTAGAGGGACAGCCAATAATTCACCCCTCCACTTT.

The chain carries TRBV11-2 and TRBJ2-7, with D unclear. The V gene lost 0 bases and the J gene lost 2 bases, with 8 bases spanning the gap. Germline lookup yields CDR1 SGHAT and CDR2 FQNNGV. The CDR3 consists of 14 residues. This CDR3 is CASSLDVGTYEQYF. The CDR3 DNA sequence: TGTGCCAGCAGCTTAGACGTAGGGACCTACGAGCAGTACTTC. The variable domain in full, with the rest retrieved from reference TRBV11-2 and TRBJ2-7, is EAGVAQSPRYKIIEKRQSVAFWCNPISGHATLYWYQQILGQGPKLLIQFQNNGVVDDSQLPKDRFSAERLKGVDSTLKIQPAKLEDSAVYLCASSLDVGTYEQYFGPGTRLTVT.

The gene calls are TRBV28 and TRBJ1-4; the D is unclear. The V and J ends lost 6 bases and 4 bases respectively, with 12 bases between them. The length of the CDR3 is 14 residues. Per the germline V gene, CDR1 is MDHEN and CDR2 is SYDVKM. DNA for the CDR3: TGTGCCAGCAGACGGACGCACAATAATGAAAAACTGTTTTTT. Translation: CASRRTHNNEKLFF.

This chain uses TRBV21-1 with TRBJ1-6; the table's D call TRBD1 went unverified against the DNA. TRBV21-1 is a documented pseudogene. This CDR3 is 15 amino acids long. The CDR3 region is CASSRRGQGNSPLHF. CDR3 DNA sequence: TGTGCCAGCAGCAGACGAGGACAGGGTAATTCACCCCTCCACTTT.

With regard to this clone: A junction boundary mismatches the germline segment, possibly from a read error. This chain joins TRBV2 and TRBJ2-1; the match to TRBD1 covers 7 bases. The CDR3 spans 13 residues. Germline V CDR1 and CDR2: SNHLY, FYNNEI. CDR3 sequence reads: CAGRQGLYNEQFF. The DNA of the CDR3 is TGTGCCGGCAGACAGGGTCTCTACAATGAGCAGTTCTTC.

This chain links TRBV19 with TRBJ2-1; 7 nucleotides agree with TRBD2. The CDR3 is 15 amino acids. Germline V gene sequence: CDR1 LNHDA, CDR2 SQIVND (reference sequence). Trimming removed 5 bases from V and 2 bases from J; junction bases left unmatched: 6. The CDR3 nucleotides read TGTGCCAGTAGTTGGGGGGGAGTAGCCTACAATGAGCAGTTCTTC. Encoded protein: CASSWGGVAYNEQFF.

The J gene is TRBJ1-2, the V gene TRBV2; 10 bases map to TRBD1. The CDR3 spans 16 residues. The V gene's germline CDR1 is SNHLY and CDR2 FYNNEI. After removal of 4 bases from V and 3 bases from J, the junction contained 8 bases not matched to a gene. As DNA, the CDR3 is TGTGCCAGCAGTGTCCGACAGGGGGCTAACGACTATGGCTACACCTTC. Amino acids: CASSVRQGANDYGYTF.

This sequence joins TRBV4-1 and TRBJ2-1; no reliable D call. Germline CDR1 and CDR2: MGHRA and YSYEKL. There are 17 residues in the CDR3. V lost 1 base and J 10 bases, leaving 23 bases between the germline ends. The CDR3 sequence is CASSQGFGFGKLREQFF. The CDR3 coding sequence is TGCGCCAGCAGCCAAGGTTTCGGTTTTGGGAAACTAAGGGAGCAGTTCTTC.

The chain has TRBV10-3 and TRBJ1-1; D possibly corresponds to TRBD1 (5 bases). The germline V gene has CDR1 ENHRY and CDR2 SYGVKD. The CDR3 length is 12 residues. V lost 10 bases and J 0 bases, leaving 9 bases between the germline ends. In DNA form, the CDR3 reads TGTGCCACAGGGCGCATGAACACTGAAGCTTTCTTT. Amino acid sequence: CATGRMNTEAFF.

The CDR3 spells CATAASGAYNEQFF. CDR3 bases: TGTGCCACTGCGGCAAGCGGGGCCTACAATGAGCAGTTCTTC. The chain employs TRBV6-5 and TRBJ2-1; 7 bases map to TRBD2. Germline CDR1 is MNHEY and CDR2 is SVGAGI. Losses at the gene ends were 10 bases for V and 2 bases for J; bases not matched to a gene: 8. The length of the CDR3 is 14 residues.